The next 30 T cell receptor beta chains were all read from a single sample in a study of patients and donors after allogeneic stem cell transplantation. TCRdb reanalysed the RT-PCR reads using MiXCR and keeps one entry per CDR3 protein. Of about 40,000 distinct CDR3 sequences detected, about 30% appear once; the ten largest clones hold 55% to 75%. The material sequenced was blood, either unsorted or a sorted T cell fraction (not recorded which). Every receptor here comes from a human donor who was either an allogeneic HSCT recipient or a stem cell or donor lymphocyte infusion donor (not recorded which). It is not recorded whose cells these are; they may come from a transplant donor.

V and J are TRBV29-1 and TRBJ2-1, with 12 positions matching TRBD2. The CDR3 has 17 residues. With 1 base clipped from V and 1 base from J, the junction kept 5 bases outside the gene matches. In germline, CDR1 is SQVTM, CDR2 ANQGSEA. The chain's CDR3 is CSVEGLAGGGSYNEQFF. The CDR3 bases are TGCAGCGTTGAAGGTCTAGCGGGAGGGGGGTCCTACAATGAGCAGTTCTTC.

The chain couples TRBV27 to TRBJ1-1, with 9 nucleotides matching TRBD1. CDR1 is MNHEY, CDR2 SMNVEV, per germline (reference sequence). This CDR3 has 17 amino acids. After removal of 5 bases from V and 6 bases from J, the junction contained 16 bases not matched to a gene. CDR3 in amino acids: CASSPLPQQGASAEAFF. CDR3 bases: TGTGCCAGCAGTCCTCTCCCACAACAGGGGGCGTCGGCTGAAGCTTTCTTT.

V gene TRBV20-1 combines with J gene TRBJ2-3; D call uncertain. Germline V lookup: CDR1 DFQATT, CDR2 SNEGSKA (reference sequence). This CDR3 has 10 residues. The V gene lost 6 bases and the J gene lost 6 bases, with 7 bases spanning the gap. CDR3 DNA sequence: TGCAGTGCCCGGAGTGATACGCAGTATTTT. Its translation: CSARSDTQYF.

The CDR3 spells CSASPRAQRGYEQYF. The CDR3 DNA follows: TGCAGTGCGTCCCCCCGGGCCCAGAGGGGCTACGAGCAGTACTTC. The chain recombines TRBV20-1 with TRBJ2-7; D is perhaps TRBD1 or TRBD2 (5 bases each). The CDR3 runs 15 residues. The germline V gene has CDR1 DFQATT and CDR2 SNEGSKA (reference sequence). V lost 6 bases, J lost 3 bases, and 21 bases lay in between.

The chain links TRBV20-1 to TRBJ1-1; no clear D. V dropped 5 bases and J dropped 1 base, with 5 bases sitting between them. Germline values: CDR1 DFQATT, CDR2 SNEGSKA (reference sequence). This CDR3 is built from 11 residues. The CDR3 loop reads CSAYSNTEAFF. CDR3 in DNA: TGCAGTGCTTACTCGAACACTGAAGCTTTCTTT.

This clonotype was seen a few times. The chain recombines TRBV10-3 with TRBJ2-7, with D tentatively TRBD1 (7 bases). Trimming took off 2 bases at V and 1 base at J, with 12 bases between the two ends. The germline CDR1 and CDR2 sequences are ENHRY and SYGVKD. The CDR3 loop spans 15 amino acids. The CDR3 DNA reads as TGTGCCATCAGTGAGAGGGGGGACAGTTCCTACGAGCAGTACTTC. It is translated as CAISERGDSSYEQYF.

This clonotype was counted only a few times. CDR3 nucleotides: TGTGCCAGCAGCACAGTGGCAGGAAGAAGCTATGGCTACACCTTC. It encodes CASSTVAGRSYGYTF. The chain is built from TRBV7-2 and TRBJ1-2; D unclear. CDR1 is SGHTA and CDR2 is FQGNSA in the germline V gene. Trimming cost V 5 bases and J 4 bases, with 17 bases left between them. CDR3 length: 15 residues.

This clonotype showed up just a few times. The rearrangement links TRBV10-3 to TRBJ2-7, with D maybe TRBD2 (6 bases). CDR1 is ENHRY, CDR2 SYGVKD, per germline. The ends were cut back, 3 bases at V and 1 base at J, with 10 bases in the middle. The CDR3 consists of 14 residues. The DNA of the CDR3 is TGTGCCATCAGTGATCCGGGACTGTCCTACGAGCAGTACTTC. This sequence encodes CAISDPGLSYEQYF.

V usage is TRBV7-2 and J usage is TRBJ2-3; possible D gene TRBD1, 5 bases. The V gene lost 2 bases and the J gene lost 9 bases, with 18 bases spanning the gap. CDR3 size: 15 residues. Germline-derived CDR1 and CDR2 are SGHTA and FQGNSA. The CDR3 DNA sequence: TGTGCCAGCAGCTTAAGACTCCCCGAGACAGTCACGCAGTATTTT. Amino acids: CASSLRLPETVTQYF.

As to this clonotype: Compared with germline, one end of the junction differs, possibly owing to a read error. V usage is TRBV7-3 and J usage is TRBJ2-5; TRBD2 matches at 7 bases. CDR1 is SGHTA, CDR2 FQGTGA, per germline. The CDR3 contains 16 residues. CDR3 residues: CVSSSAPGLPQETQYF. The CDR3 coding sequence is TGTGTCAGCAGCTCGGCCCCGGGACTACCCCAAGAGACCCAGTACTTC.

The DNA for the CDR3 is TGTGCCAGCGGGGACACCAACGGCTATGGCTACACCTTC. Protein: CASGDTNGYGYTF. V and J are TRBV25-1 and TRBJ1-2; possible D gene TRBD1, 6 bases. V lost 8 bases and J lost 4, with 14 bases in between. CDR1 and CDR2 from the germline V gene are MGHDK and SYGVNS. The CDR3 length is 13 residues.

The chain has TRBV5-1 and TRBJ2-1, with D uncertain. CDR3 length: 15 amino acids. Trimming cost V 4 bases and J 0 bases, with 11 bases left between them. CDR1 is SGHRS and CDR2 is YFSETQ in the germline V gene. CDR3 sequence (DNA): TGCGCCAGCAGCACGTCCCCGAGCTCCTACAATGAGCAGTTCTTC. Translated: CASSTSPSSYNEQFF.

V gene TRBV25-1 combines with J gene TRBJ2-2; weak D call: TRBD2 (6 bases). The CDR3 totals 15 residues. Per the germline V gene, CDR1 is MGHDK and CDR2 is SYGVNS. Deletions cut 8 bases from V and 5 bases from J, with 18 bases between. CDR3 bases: TGTGCCAGCTTCCAAGGGGCGGGACCGACCGGGGAGCTGTTTTTT. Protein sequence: CASFQGAGPTGELFF.

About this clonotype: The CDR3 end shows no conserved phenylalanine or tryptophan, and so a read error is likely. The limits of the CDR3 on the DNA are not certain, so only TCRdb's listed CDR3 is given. CDR3: CASSEVVRL. V and J are TRBV2 and TRBJ1-1. Germline V gives CDR1 SNHLY, CDR2 FYNNEI. The CDR3 spans 9 amino acids, including both terminal residues.

The chain's CDR3 is CSVITDRRGSYNEQFF. In DNA form, the CDR3 reads TGCAGCGTAATAACCGACAGGCGGGGGTCCTACAATGAGCAGTTCTTC. This chain joins TRBV29-1 and TRBJ2-1; possible D gene TRBD2, 7 bases. The CDR3 covers 16 residues. Germline V lookup: CDR1 SQVTM, CDR2 ANQGSEA. V gave up 6 bases and J gave up 1 base, with 19 bases separating them.

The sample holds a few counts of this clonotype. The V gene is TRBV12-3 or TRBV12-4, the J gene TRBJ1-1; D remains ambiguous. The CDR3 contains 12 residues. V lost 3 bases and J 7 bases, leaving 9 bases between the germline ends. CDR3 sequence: CASSFLELEAFF. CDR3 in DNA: TGTGCCAGCAGTTTCTTAGAGCTTGAAGCTTTCTTT.

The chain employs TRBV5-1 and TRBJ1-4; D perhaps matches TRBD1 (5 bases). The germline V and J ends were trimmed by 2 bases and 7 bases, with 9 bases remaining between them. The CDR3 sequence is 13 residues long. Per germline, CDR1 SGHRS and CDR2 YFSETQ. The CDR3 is CASSLIDSEKLFF. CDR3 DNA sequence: TGCGCCAGCAGCTTAATAGACAGTGAAAAACTGTTTTTT.

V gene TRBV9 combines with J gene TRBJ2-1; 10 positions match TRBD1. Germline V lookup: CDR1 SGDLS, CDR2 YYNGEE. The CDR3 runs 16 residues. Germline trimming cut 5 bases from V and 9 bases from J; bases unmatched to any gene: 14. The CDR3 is CASSFVSGQGKGEQFF. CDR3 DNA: TGTGCCAGCAGTTTTGTTTCGGGACAGGGGAAAGGTGAGCAGTTCTTC.

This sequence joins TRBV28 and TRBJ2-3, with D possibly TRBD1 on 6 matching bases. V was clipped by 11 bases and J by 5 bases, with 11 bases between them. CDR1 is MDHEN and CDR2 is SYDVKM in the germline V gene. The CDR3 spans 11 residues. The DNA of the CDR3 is TGTGCCTCCGAGGACAGAGATACGCAGTATTTT. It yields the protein CASEDRDTQYF. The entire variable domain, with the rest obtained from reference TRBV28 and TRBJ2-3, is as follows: DVKVTQSSRYLVKRTGEKVFLECVQDMDHENMFWYRQDPGLGLRLIYFSYDVKMKEKGDIPEGYSVSREKKERFSLILESASTNQTSMYLCASEDRDTQYFGPGTRLTVL.

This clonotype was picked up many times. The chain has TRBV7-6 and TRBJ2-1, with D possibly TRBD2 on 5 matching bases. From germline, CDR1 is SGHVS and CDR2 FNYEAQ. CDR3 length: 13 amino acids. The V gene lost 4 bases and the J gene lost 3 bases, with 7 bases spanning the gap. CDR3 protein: CASSYGNYNEQFF. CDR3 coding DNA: TGTGCCAGCAGCTACGGGAACTACAATGAGCAGTTCTTC.

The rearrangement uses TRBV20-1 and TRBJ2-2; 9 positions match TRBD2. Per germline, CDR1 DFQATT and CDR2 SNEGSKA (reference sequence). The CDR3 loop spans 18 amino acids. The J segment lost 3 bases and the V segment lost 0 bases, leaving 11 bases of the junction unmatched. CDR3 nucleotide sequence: TGCAGTGCTAGAGACGGTCGCCTGGCGGGAGGGTACACCGGGGAGCTGTTTTTT. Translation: CSARDGRLAGGYTGELFF.

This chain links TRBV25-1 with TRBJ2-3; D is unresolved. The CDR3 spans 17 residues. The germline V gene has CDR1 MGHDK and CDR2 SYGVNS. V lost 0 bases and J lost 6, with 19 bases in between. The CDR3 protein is CASSEYLPLGRTDTQYF. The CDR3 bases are TGTGCCAGCAGTGAATATCTACCCCTCGGACGGACCGATACGCAGTATTTT.

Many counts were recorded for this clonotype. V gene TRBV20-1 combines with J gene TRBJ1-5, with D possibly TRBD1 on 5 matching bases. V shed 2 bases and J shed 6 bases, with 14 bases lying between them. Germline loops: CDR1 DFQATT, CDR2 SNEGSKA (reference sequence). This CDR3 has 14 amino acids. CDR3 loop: CSARPERGGQPQHF. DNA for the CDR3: TGCAGTGCTAGACCTGAGAGGGGAGGTCAGCCCCAGCATTTT.

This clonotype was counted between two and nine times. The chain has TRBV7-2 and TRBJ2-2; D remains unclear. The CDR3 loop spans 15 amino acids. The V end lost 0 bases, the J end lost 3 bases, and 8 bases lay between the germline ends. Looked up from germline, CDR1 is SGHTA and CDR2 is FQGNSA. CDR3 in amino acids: CASSLAPGYTGELFF. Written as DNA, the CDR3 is TGTGCCAGCAGCTTAGCGCCTGGGTACACCGGGGAGCTGTTTTTT.

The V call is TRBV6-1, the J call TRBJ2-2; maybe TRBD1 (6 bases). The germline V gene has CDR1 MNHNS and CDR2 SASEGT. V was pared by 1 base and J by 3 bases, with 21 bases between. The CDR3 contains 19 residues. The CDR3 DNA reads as TGTGCCAGCAGTGAAGGTCTGGCAGGGGCCTACTTGGACACCGGGGAGCTGTTTTTT. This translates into CASSEGLAGAYLDTGELFF.

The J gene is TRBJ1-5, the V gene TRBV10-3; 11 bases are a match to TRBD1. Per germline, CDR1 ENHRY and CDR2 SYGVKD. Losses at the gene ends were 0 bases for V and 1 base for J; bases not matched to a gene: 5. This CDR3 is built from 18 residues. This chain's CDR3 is CAISESDRGLSSNQPQHF. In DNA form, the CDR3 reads TGTGCCATCAGTGAGTCGGACAGGGGGCTATCAAGCAATCAGCCCCAGCATTTT.

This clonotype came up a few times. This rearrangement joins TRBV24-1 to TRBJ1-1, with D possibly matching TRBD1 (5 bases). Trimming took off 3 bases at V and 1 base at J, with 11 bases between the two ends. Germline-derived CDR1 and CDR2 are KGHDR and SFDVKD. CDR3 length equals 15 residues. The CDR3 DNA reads TGTGCCACCAGTGATCCCGGGACGGGGAACACTGAAGCTTTCTTT. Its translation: CATSDPGTGNTEAFF.

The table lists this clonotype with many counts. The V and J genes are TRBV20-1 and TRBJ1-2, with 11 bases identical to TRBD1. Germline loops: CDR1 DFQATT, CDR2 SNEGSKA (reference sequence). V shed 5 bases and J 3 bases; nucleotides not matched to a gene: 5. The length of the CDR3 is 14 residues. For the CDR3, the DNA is TGCAGTGCTGGACAGGGGGCGACGTACTATGGCTACACCTTC. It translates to CSAGQGATYYGYTF.

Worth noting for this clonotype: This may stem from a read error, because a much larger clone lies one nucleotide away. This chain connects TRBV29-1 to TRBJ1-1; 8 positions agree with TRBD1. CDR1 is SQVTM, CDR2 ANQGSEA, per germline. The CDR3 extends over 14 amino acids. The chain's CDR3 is CSVDAGGVGTEALF. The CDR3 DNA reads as TGCAGCGTTGACGCAGGGGGCGTAGGCACTGAAGCTTTGTTT.

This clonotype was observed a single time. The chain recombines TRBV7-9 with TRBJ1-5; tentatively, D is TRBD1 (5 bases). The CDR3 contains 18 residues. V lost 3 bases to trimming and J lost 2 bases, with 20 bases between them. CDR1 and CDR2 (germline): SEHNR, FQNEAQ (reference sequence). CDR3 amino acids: CASSFDKSGNSGNQPQHF. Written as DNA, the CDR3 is TGTGCCAGCAGCTTCGACAAATCAGGGAATAGCGGCAATCAGCCCCAGCATTTT. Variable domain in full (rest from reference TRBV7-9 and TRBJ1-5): DTGVSQNPRHKITKRGQNVTFRCDPISEHNRLYWYRQTLGQGPEFLTYFQNEAQLEKSRLLSDRFSAERPKGSFSTLEIQRTEQGDSAMYLCASSFDKSGNSGNQPQHFGDGTRLSIL.